This passage covers 20 T cell receptor beta chains from one sample sequenced in a study of response to subunit inactivated influenza vaccine. TCRdb redid the calling of the RT-PCR reads with MiXCR, one entry per CDR3 protein. The sample includes 650,000 to 800,000 distinct CDR3 sequences, around 13% of them seen just once. The material sequenced was PBMCs from blood, taken 14 days before vaccination. The receptor source for this set is a man in his fifties or sixties who received an inactivated influenza vaccine.

The chain links TRBV20-1 to TRBJ2-7; TRBD2 matches 9 bases. Trimming at V came to 5 bases and at J to 2 bases, leaving 10 bases not matched to a gene. CDR1 is DFQATT, CDR2 SNEGSKA, per germline (reference sequence). The CDR3 contains 15 residues. CDR3 DNA sequence: TGCAGTGCTTTACCGGCCCTAGCGGGGACCTACGAGCAGTACTTC. Protein: CSALPALAGTYEQYF.

This clonotype was observed a few times. The rearrangement links TRBV20-1 to TRBJ1-1; 8 bases fit TRBD1. V was clipped by 6 bases and J by 4 bases; unmatched bases: 10. The CDR3 has 14 residues. CDR1 and CDR2 (germline): DFQATT, SNEGSKA (reference sequence). The CDR3 is CSAPGQGAGTEAFF. The CDR3 region has the DNA TGCAGTGCCCCGGGGCAGGGGGCTGGCACTGAAGCTTTCTTT.

The chain joins TRBV20-1 to TRBJ2-4, with D perhaps TRBD2 (5 bases). The CDR3 contains 14 residues. Germline CDR1 and CDR2: DFQATT and SNEGSKA (reference sequence). V shed 0 bases and J shed 6 bases, with 12 bases lying between them. CDR3 residues: CSARDKREGNIQYF. In DNA, the CDR3 is TGCAGTGCTAGAGATAAGCGCGAGGGAAACATTCAGTACTTC.

This clonotype occurred a few times. The chain couples TRBV28 to TRBJ2-2, with D perhaps assigned TRBD1 or TRBD2 (7 bases each). V lost 3 bases, J lost 3 bases, and 14 bases lay in between. CDR1 is MDHEN and CDR2 is SYDVKM in the germline V gene. The length of the CDR3 is 16 residues. The CDR3 sequence is CASSFPTGRDTGELFF. CDR3 in DNA: TGTGCCAGCAGTTTTCCGACAGGGAGGGACACCGGGGAGCTGTTTTTT.

This clonotype was counted between two and nine times. The chain joins TRBV7-9 to TRBJ2-1; possible D gene TRBD2, 6 bases. The CDR3 is 15 residues long. Germline assignment: CDR1 SEHNR and CDR2 FQNEAQ (reference sequence). With 1 base removed from V and 11 bases from J, the gap between germline ends came to 18 bases. CDR3: CASSLGESGSGKQFF. In DNA, the CDR3 is TGTGCCAGCAGCTTAGGGGAATCGGGTAGCGGAAAGCAGTTCTTC.

This clonotype was seen more than once but under ten times. J is TRBJ1-1 and V is TRBV29-1; possibly TRBD1 for D (5 bases). Looked up from germline, CDR1 is SQVTM and CDR2 is ANQGSEA. This CDR3 is built from 13 residues. V shed 6 bases and J shed 9 bases, with 20 bases lying between them. DNA for the CDR3: TGCAGCGTGGAGCGGAGAGACAGAGTAAAAGCTTTCTTT. Translating it yields CSVERRDRVKAFF.

This clonotype turned up a few times. The V and J genes are TRBV5-1 and TRBJ2-6, with D maybe TRBD1 (5 bases). The germline CDR1 and CDR2 sequences are SGHRS and YFSETQ. With 2 bases removed from V and 0 bases from J, the gap between germline ends came to 15 bases. CDR3 length: 18 residues. The CDR3 reads CASSLQVTVVSGANVLTF. CDR3 nucleotide sequence: TGCGCCAGCAGCTTACAGGTTACCGTCGTCTCTGGGGCCAACGTCCTGACTTTC.

This clonotype was picked up a small number of times. The chain couples TRBV28 to TRBJ2-1; D gene uncertain. This CDR3 spans 14 amino acids. Germline lookup yields CDR1 MDHEN and CDR2 SYDVKM. Deletions cut 6 bases from V and 3 bases from J, with 12 bases between. CDR3 coding DNA: TGTGCCAGCAGCCCCAGCTCCGACTACAATGAGCAGTTCTTC. Encoded protein: CASSPSSDYNEQFF. Looking up the rest from reference TRBV28 and TRBJ2-1 gives the full variable domain: DVKVTQSSRYLVKRTGEKVFLECVQDMDHENMFWYRQDPGLGLRLIYFSYDVKMKEKGDIPEGYSVSREKKERFSLILESASTNQTSMYLCASSPSSDYNEQFFGPGTRLTVL.

Only a few counts were recorded for this clonotype. The chain uses TRBV2 and TRBJ2-2, with 8 bases fitting TRBD2. The CDR3 has 13 amino acids. V shed 5 bases, J shed 6 bases, and the junction held 2 bases outside the gene matches. From germline, CDR1 is SNHLY and CDR2 FYNNEI. For the CDR3, the DNA is TGTGCCAGCAGTCGGACTAGCCCCGGGGAGCTGTTTTTT. It encodes CASSRTSPGELFF.

V and J are TRBV15 and TRBJ2-1; D is possibly TRBD2 (5 bases). CDR1 and CDR2 (germline): LNHNV, YYDKDF (reference sequence). Trimming removed 2 bases from V and 1 base from J, with 12 bases in between. This CDR3 spans 16 amino acids. CDR3 DNA: TGTGCCACCAGCAGATCGCGGGTGGCTTCCTACAATGAGCAGTTCTTC. Its protein is CATSRSRVASYNEQFF.

The chain couples TRBV6-2 or TRBV6-3 to TRBJ2-7; weak D call: TRBD1 (6 bases). The CDR3 covers 11 residues. Looked up from germline, CDR1 is MNHEY and CDR2 is SVGEGT. With 6 bases removed from V and 6 bases from J, the gap between germline ends came to 9 bases. The CDR3 bases are TGTGCCAGCAGACAGGGACCCGAGCAGTACTTC. It yields the protein CASRQGPEQYF.

The sample holds a few counts of this clonotype. This rearrangement joins TRBV29-1 to TRBJ2-3; 14 positions agree with TRBD2. J gave up 4 bases and V 7 bases, and 10 bases lay outside the gene matches. The CDR3 extends over 16 amino acids. CDR1 is SQVTM and CDR2 is ANQGSEA in the germline V gene. The CDR3 DNA is TGCAGCGCACGAAGACTAGCGGGGGGGCGTGCAGATACGCAGTATTTT. It translates to CSARRLAGGRADTQYF.

This clonotype has ten or more counts. The rearrangement joins TRBV15 to TRBJ2-3; the D gene is possibly TRBD2 (5 bases). Between the trimmed V and J ends, which lost 4 bases and 4 bases, there was a span of 21 bases. CDR1 and CDR2 (germline): LNHNV, YYDKDF (reference sequence). This CDR3 has 17 amino acids. This CDR3 is CATSKKYGLGTSDTQYF. The CDR3 DNA is TGTGCCACCAGCAAAAAATACGGACTGGGCACTTCAGATACGCAGTATTTT.

V and J are TRBV4-3 and TRBJ2-3; no definite D call. Trimming took off 1 base at V and 1 base at J, with 9 bases between the two ends. Germline assignment: CDR1 LGHNA and CDR2 YSLEER. The CDR3 covers 15 residues. The CDR3 DNA reads as TGCGCCAGCAGCCAAGTATTTGGGGGCACAGATACGCAGTATTTT. Translating gives CASSQVFGGTDTQYF.

V is TRBV18 and J is TRBJ2-2; D uncertain. The germline CDR1 and CDR2 sequences are KGHSH and LQKENI. Trimming took off 1 base at V and 3 bases at J, with 6 bases between the two ends. The CDR3 totals 14 residues. Here the CDR3 DNA reads TGTGCCAGCTCACCACTAGTGTACACCGGGGAGCTGTTTTTT. Protein sequence: CASSPLVYTGELFF.

This clonotype was found a few times. The J gene is TRBJ2-5, the V gene TRBV6-1, with D possibly called TRBD1 or TRBD2 (6 bases each). Germline CDR1 reads MNHNS; CDR2 reads SASEGT. The CDR3 is made up of 17 amino acids. Trimming removed 5 bases at V and 0 bases at J, with 19 bases between. CDR3 region: CASSTGTWRGYQETQYF. The CDR3 DNA reads TGTGCCAGCAGTACCGGGACTTGGAGGGGGTACCAAGAGACCCAGTACTTC.

This clonotype has a handful of counts. The rearrangement links TRBV20-1 to TRBJ2-7; 7 positions match TRBD2. Germline CDR1 reads DFQATT; CDR2 reads SNEGSKA (reference sequence). With V trimmed by 5 bases and J by 1 base, 11 bases remained unmatched. This CDR3 region has 15 residues. CDR3 DNA: TGCAGTGCTCGCCCAAGTAGCGGGTTATCCTACGAGCAGTACTTC. It yields the protein CSARPSSGLSYEQYF.

This chain connects TRBV20-1 to TRBJ2-3; D gene unclear. Germline-derived CDR1 and CDR2 are DFQATT and SNEGSKA (reference sequence). CDR3 length equals 12 residues. Trimming removed 6 bases from V and 3 bases from J, with 10 bases in between. The CDR3 loop reads CSATRTTDTQYF. The DNA of the CDR3 is TGCAGTGCCACCCGGACGACAGATACGCAGTATTTT.

V is TRBV18 and J is TRBJ1-1, with D unresolved. This CDR3 spans 13 amino acids. Germline V gene lookup returns CDR1 KGHSH and CDR2 LQKENI. V gave up 0 bases and J gave up 8 bases, with 10 bases separating them. In nucleotides, the CDR3 is TGTGCCAGCTCACCACCGGCGGGGAAAGAAGCTTTCTTT. Encoded protein: CASSPPAGKEAFF.

The chain uses TRBV7-2 and TRBJ1-3; no reliable D call. Germline V gene lookup returns CDR1 SGHTA and CDR2 FQGNSA. V was trimmed by 1 base and J by 4 bases, leaving 14 bases between them. This CDR3 spans 16 amino acids. CDR3 amino acids: CASSLVPRLNGNTIYF. The CDR3 nucleotides are TGTGCCAGCAGCTTAGTGCCCAGGCTGAACGGAAACACCATATATTTT.